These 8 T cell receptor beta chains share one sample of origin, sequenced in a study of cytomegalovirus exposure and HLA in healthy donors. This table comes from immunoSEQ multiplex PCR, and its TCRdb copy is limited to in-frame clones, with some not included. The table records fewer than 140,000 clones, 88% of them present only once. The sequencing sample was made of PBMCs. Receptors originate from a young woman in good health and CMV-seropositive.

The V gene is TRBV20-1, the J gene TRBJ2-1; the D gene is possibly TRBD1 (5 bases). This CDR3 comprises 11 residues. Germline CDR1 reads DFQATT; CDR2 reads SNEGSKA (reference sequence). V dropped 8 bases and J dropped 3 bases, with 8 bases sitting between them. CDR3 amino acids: CSLDSYNEQFF. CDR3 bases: TGCAGTCTAGACAGCTACAATGAGCAGTTCTTC.

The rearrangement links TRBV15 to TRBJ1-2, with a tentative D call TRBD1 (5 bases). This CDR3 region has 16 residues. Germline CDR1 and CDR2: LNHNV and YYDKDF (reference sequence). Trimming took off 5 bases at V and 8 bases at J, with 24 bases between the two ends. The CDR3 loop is CATSPYRETALEGYTF. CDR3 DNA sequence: TGTGCCACCAGCCCTTACCGGGAGACAGCGCTGGAGGGCTACACCTTC.

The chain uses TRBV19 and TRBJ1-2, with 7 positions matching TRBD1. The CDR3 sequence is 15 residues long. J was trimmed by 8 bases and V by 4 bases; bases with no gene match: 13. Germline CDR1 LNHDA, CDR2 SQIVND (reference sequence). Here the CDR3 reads CASSTSNRDSRGYTF. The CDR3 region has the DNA TGTGCCAGTAGTACCTCAAACCGGGACAGCAGGGGCTACACCTTC. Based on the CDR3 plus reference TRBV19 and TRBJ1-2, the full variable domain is DGGITQSPKYLFRKEGQNVTLSCEQNLNHDAMYWYRQDPGQGLRLIYYSQIVNDFQKGDIAEGYSVSREKKESFPLTVTSAQKNPTAFYLCASSTSNRDSRGYTFGSGTRLTVV.

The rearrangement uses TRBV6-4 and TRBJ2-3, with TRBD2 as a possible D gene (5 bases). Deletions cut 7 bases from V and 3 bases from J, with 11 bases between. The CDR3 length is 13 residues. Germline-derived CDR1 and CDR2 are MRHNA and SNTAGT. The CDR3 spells CASTEALTDTQYF. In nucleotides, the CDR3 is TGTGCCAGCACGGAGGCTCTTACAGATACGCAGTATTTT.

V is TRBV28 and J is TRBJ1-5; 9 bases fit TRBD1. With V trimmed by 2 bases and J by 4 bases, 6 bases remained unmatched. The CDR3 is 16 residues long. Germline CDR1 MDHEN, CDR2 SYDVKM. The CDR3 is CASSLAGQGVNQPQHF. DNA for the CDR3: TGTGCCAGCAGTTTAGCGGGACAGGGAGTAAATCAGCCCCAGCATTTT.

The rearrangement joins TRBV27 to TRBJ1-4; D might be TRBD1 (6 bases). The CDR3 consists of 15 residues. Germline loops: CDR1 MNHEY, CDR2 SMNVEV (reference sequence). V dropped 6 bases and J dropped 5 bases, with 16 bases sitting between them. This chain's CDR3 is CASRSWGGRNEKLFF. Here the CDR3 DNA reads TGTGCCAGCAGATCCTGGGGGGGGCGGAATGAAAAACTGTTTTTT.

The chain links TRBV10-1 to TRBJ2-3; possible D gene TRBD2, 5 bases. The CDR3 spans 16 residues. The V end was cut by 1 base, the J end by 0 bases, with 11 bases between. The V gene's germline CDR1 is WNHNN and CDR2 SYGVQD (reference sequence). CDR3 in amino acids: CASSEWASTSTDTQYF. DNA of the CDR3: TGCGCCAGCAGTGAGTGGGCTAGCACTAGCACAGATACGCAGTATTTT.

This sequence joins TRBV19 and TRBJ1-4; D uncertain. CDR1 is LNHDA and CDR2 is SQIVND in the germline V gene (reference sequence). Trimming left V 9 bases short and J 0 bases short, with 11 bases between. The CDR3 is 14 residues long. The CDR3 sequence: CASSGSATNEKLFF. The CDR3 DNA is TGTGCCAGCAGTGGGAGTGCAACTAATGAAAAACTGTTTTTT.